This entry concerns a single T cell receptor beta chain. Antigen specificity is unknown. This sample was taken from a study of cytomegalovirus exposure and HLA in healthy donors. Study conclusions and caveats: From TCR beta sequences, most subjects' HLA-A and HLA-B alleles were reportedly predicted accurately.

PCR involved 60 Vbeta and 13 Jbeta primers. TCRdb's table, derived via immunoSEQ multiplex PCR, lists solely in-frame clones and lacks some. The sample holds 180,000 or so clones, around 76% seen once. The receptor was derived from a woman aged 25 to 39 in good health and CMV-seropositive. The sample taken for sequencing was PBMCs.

The CDR3 DNA reads TGCGCCAGCAGTCCCGCACAGTATTACTCCTACAATGAGCAGTTCTTC. Translation: CASSPAQYYSYNEQFF. This chain uses TRBV23-1 with TRBJ2-1; D remains ambiguous. TRBV23-1 is filed as an ORF, its function uncertain. There are 16 residues in the CDR3. V was cut by 4 bases and J by 0 bases, with 13 bases left in between.